The 5 T cell receptor beta chains below all came from one sample that was sequenced in a study of Tregs in tolerant kidney transplant recipients. Libraries were prepared by immunoSEQ multiplex PCR; TCRdb keeps only in-frame clonotypes and omits some of them. The repertoire holds about 64,000 clones, with 70% to 90% as singletons. Recipients received nonmyeloablative bone marrow transplants from related graft donors, with transient mixed chimerism. Here the sequenced sample was CD4+ T cells from blood (PBMCs), taken 6 months after the transplant. These receptors were collected from a human patient who received a combined kidney and bone marrow transplant. These T cells may partly come from the graft donor.

By sample fraction, this clone is medium-sized. The chain combines TRBV19 with TRBJ2-1, with D hard to call. CDR1 and CDR2 from the germline V gene are LNHDA and SQIVND (reference sequence). This CDR3 has 15 amino acids. The V gene lost 1 base and the J gene lost 0 bases, with 7 bases spanning the gap. The CDR3 sequence is CASSIAAGSYNEQFF. DNA for the CDR3: TGTGCCAGTAGTATAGCGGCAGGCTCCTACAATGAGCAGTTCTTC.

The rearrangement uses TRBV7-6 and TRBJ2-5; D is uncertain. V was cut by 2 bases and J by 7 bases, with 8 bases left in between. The CDR3 is made up of 12 amino acids. The V gene's germline CDR1 is SGHVS and CDR2 FNYEAQ. The CDR3 DNA is TGTGCCAGCAGCTTACCCGAGAGGACCCAGTACTTC. Protein product: CASSLPERTQYF.

The DNA of the CDR3 is TGTGCCACTACGCCCTGGGACACAACTAATTCACCCCTCCACTTT. It specifies CATTPWDTTNSPLHF. The chain couples TRBV11-1 to TRBJ1-6; the D gene is possibly TRBD1 (6 bases). Germline CDR1 and CDR2: SGHAT and FQDESV (reference sequence). The ends were cut back, 10 bases at V and 6 bases at J, with 19 bases in the middle. This CDR3 comprises 15 residues.

The chain joins TRBV2 to TRBJ1-2; no clear D. The CDR3 is made up of 12 amino acids. Trimming stripped 4 bases from V and 3 bases from J, with 6 bases between. The germline V gene has CDR1 SNHLY and CDR2 FYNNEI. CDR3 protein: CASSGQDYGYTF. In nucleotides, the CDR3 is TGTGCCAGCAGTGGGCAGGACTATGGCTACACCTTC.

The rearrangement joins TRBV25-1 to TRBJ1-1; D unclear. CDR1 MGHDK and CDR2 SYGVNS come from the germline V gene. The ends were cut back, 4 bases at V and 1 base at J, with 7 bases in the middle. The CDR3 is made up of 13 amino acids. CDR3 nucleotides: TGTGCCAGCAGTGGCCCGGGGAACACTGAAGCTTTCTTT. Encoded protein: CASSGPGNTEAFF.